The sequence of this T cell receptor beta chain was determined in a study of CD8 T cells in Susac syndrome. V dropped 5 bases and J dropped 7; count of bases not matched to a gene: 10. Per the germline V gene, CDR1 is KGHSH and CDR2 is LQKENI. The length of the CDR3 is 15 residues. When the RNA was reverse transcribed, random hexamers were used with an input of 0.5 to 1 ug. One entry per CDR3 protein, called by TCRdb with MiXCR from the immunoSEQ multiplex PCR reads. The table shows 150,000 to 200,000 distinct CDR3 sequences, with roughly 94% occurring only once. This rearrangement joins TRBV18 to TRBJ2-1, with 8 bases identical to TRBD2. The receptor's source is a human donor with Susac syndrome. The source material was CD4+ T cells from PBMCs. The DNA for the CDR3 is TGTGCCAGCTCAACCGCGGGAGGCACCCTGAATGAGCAGTTCTTC. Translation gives CASSTAGGTLNEQFF.